This T cell receptor beta chain was captured in a study of response to subunit inactivated influenza vaccine. Study results and limitations: It was the authors' suggestion that each seasonal influenza vaccination recruits few new T cells.

This clonotype has more than one count but fewer than ten. What it binds is unknown. MiXCR was run by TCRdb on the RT-PCR reads, yielding one entry per CDR3 protein. There are about 500,000 distinct CDR3 sequences in the sample; roughly 7.9% occur only once, and around 12% lies in the top ten. The ends were cut back, 5 bases at V and 2 bases at J, with 14 bases in the middle. The CDR3 length is 15 residues. Germline CDR1 SGHTA, CDR2 FQGNSA. The chain is built from TRBV7-2 and TRBJ2-3; possibly TRBD2 for D (6 bases). Sample: PBMCs from blood, taken less than 30 months after vaccination. This TCR derives from a man aged 50 to 75 who received an inactivated influenza vaccine. CDR3 amino acids: CASSAGSSYTDTQYF. CDR3 nucleotide sequence: TGTGCCAGCAGCGCGGGGTCCTCGTACACAGATACGCAGTATTTT. The complete variable domain, with remaining parts taken from reference TRBV7-2 and TRBJ2-3, reads GAGVSQSPSNKVTEKGKDVELRCDPISGHTALYWYRQSLGQGLEFLIYFQGNSAPDKSGLPSDRFSAERTGGSVSTLTIQRTQQEDSAVYLCASSAGSSYTDTQYFGPGTRLTVL.